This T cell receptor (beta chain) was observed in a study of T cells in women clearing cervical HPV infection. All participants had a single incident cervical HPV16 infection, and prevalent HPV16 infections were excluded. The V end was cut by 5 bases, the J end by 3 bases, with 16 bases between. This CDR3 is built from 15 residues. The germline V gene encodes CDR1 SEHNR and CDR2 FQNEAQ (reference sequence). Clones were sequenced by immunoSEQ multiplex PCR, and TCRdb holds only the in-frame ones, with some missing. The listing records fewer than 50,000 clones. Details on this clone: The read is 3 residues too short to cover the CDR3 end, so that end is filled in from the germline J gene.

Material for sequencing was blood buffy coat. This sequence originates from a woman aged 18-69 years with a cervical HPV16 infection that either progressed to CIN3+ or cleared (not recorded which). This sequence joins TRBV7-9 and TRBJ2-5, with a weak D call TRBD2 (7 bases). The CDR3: CASSQGSGGKETQYF. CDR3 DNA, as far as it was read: TGTGCCAGCAGCCAGGGGTCGGGAGGTAAAGAGACC.